This TCR beta chain was recovered during a study of beta chain features in type 1 diabetes. CDR1 and CDR2 from the germline V gene are SEHNR and FQNEAQ (reference sequence). Losses at the gene ends were 7 bases for V and 3 bases for J; bases not matched to a gene: 18. The CDR3 length is 17 residues. Study-wide points: A moderate, significant TCRB CDR3 shortening appeared in type 1 diabetes across four CD4+ subsets.

As regards this clone: Its specificity is not known.

Since all of the isolated RNA was reverse transcribed, expressed TCRB transcripts were what got sequenced. Generated by immunoSEQ multiplex PCR, the TCRdb table keeps only in-frame clones and is missing some. The table lists hundreds of thousands of clones, 11% to 15% of them singletons. The gene calls are TRBV7-9 and TRBJ2-7; 7 bases line up with TRBD2. The receptor comes from a man younger than 30 with type 1 diabetes. The sequencing input was naive CD4+ T cells from blood. The CDR3 region is CASTSGLFAGAFYEQYF. The CDR3 bases are TGTGCCAGCACCTCTGGTCTTTTCGCGGGAGCCTTCTACGAGCAGTACTTC.